The next 26 T cell receptor beta chains were all read from a single sample in a study of blood T cell repertoires in COVID-19. This table comes from immunoSEQ multiplex PCR, and its TCRdb copy is limited to in-frame clones, with some not included. The sample yields about 140,000 clones, almost 85% seen once. The sequencing input was PBMCs or T cells enriched from blood (not recorded which). Receptor source: a woman between 45 and 60 years old with acute COVID-19.

This sequence joins TRBV9 and TRBJ1-2, with D possibly TRBD1 on 6 matching bases. Deletions cut 0 bases from V and 5 bases from J, with 8 bases between. The CDR3 is made up of 13 amino acids. Germline V CDR1 and CDR2: SGDLS, YYNGEE. CDR3 bases: TGTGCCAGCAGCGTAGGGGACACGTATGGCTACACCTTC. Translation: CASSVGDTYGYTF.

The chain couples TRBV7-2 to TRBJ2-2, with 7 bases matching TRBD2. Germline assignment: CDR1 SGHTA and CDR2 FQGNSA. There are 15 residues in the CDR3. J was trimmed by 4 bases and V by 5 bases; bases with no gene match: 7. DNA for the CDR3: TGTGCCAGCAGCCCTCGGACTAGACTCACCGGGGAGCTGTTTTTT. Encoded protein: CASSPRTRLTGELFF.

The chain recombines TRBV6-4 with TRBJ2-7; 9 nucleotides match TRBD2. Germline values: CDR1 MRHNA, CDR2 SNTAGT. Trimming took 10 bases from V and 3 from J; bases not matched to a gene: 7. CDR3 length: 13 residues. CDR3 sequence reads: CAIGTSTDYEQYF. CDR3 coding DNA: TGTGCCATCGGGACTAGCACCGACTACGAGCAGTACTTC.

This clone was detected only a few times. The chain couples TRBV5-1 to TRBJ1-4, with D tentatively TRBD1 (6 bases). The CDR3 is made up of 15 amino acids. Germline loops: CDR1 SGHRS, CDR2 YFSETQ. V shed 3 bases and J shed 3 bases, with 12 bases lying between them. The CDR3, as DNA: TGCGCCAGCAGCTCTATACAGGGCCCTAATGAAAAACTGTTTTTT. Translated, it gives CASSSIQGPNEKLFF.

This chain uses TRBV18 with TRBJ2-2; 7 nucleotides match TRBD1. Trimming cost V 1 base and J 0 bases; bases outside gene matches: 8. This CDR3 has 18 residues. Germline V gene lookup returns CDR1 KGHSH and CDR2 LQKENI. CDR3 DNA: TGTGCCAGCTCACCACTAGACGCGGACAGGACGAACACCGGGGAGCTGTTTTTT. The encoded protein is CASSPLDADRTNTGELFF.

This clone was picked up one time. This chain uses TRBV19 with TRBJ2-7; D not resolved. This CDR3 is 15 amino acids long. V dropped 1 base and J dropped 6 bases, with 16 bases sitting between them. From germline, CDR1 is LNHDA and CDR2 SQIVND (reference sequence). The CDR3 sequence: CASSIARNPPGEQYF. DNA of the CDR3: TGTGCCAGTAGTATAGCCAGAAACCCTCCGGGCGAGCAGTACTTC.

This clone was counted only a few times. The chain recombines TRBV11-3 with TRBJ1-1, with D hard to call. With 5 bases removed from V and 0 bases from J, the gap between germline ends came to 10 bases. Germline loops: CDR1 SGHNT, CDR2 YENEEA. This CDR3 region has 14 residues. This CDR3 reads CASSAGIVNTEAFF. The DNA for the CDR3 is TGTGCCAGCAGCGCCGGGATCGTGAACACTGAAGCTTTCTTT. Together with reference TRBV11-3 and TRBJ1-1, the CDR3 gives the full variable domain: EAGVVQSPRYKIIEKKQPVAFWCNPISGHNTLYWYLQNLGQGPELLIRYENEEAVDDSQLPKDRFSAERLKGVDSTLKIQPAELGDSAVYLCASSAGIVNTEAFFGQGTRLTVV.

This clone has a count of ten or more. V gene TRBV19 combines with J gene TRBJ1-2; D is perhaps TRBD1 (6 bases). The V gene lost 5 bases and the J gene lost 3 bases, with 19 bases spanning the gap. CDR1 and CDR2 (germline): LNHDA, SQIVND (reference sequence). The CDR3 loop spans 16 amino acids. CDR3 amino acids: CASSRTHRAAYYGYTF. In nucleotides, the CDR3 is TGTGCCAGTAGTCGTACCCACAGGGCCGCTTACTATGGCTACACCTTC.

The chain has TRBV29-1 and TRBJ1-1, with a tentative D call TRBD1 (5 bases). This CDR3 comprises 12 residues. Per germline, CDR1 SQVTM and CDR2 ANQGSEA. Trimming shortened V by 4 bases and J by 6 bases, and 12 bases separated the two germline ends. DNA for the CDR3: TGCAGCGTTGGCCAGGGTACCGCTGAAGCTTTCTTT. Encoded protein: CSVGQGTAEAFF.

The chain couples TRBV1 to TRBJ1-2; the tabulated D call, TRBD1, remains unverified against the DNA. TRBV1 is tagged as a pseudogene. This CDR3 comprises 18 residues. DNA for the CDR3: TGCACCAGCAGCCAAGACACAGGGGGCGTCTCAGCTAACTATGGCTACACCTTC. This encodes CTSSQDTGGVSANYGYTF.

The gene calls are TRBV19 and TRBJ2-1; 8 bases fit TRBD2. The CDR3 loop spans 17 amino acids. CDR1 and CDR2 (germline): LNHDA, SQIVND (reference sequence). After removal of 5 bases from V and 2 bases from J, the junction contained 11 bases not matched to a gene. CDR3 sequence: CASSAPHAGGAYNEQFF. The CDR3 bases are TGTGCCAGTAGTGCTCCTCACGCGGGAGGTGCCTACAATGAGCAGTTCTTC.

The gene calls are TRBV12-3 or TRBV12-4 and TRBJ2-5; D gene ambiguous. V lost 2 bases and J 1 base, leaving 5 bases between the germline ends. The CDR3 loop spans 13 amino acids. CDR3 region: CASSLWAQETQYF. The CDR3, as DNA: TGTGCCAGCAGTTTATGGGCCCAAGAGACCCAGTACTTC.

CDR3 sequence (DNA): TGCGCCAGCAGCCCGGGACTCTCTTCTAGCACAGATACGCAGTATTTT. This codes for CASSPGLSSSTDTQYF. This chain joins TRBV5-1 and TRBJ2-3; possible D gene TRBD2, 6 bases. The CDR3 is made up of 16 amino acids. Trimming took 4 bases from V and 0 from J, leaving 15 bases between them. CDR1 and CDR2 from the germline V gene are SGHRS and YFSETQ.

The V gene is TRBV9, the J gene TRBJ2-3; tentatively, D is TRBD1 (6 bases). The germline CDR1 and CDR2 sequences are SGDLS and YYNGEE. The CDR3 consists of 17 residues. V shed 3 bases and J shed 2 bases, with 19 bases lying between them. The CDR3: CASSGPQGWGFTDTQYF. CDR3 coding DNA: TGTGCCAGCAGCGGACCCCAGGGGTGGGGGTTCACAGATACGCAGTATTTT.

The rearrangement joins TRBV29-1 to TRBJ1-1, with D perhaps TRBD1 (5 bases). From germline, CDR1 is SQVTM and CDR2 ANQGSEA. Trimming took off 7 bases at V and 7 bases at J, with 16 bases between the two ends. The CDR3 spans 12 residues. The CDR3, as DNA: TGCAGCGGGCGAGGGGAGGGCGATGAAGCTTTCTTT. It codes for CSGRGEGDEAFF.

The rearrangement uses TRBV19 and TRBJ1-5; 7 nucleotides line up with TRBD1. Germline CDR1 LNHDA, CDR2 SQIVND (reference sequence). V lost 2 bases to trimming and J lost 6 bases; unmatched junction nucleotides: 4. The CDR3 runs to 14 residues. CDR3 coding DNA: TGTGCCAGTAGTATAACAGGGGCCCCTCAGCCCCAGCATTTT. Amino acid sequence: CASSITGAPQPQHF.

The chain uses TRBV6-4 and TRBJ2-3; perhaps TRBD2 as D (6 bases). The V end lost 7 bases, the J end lost 5 bases, and 25 bases lay between the germline ends. Looked up from germline, CDR1 is MRHNA and CDR2 is SNTAGT. The CDR3 covers 17 residues. CDR3 nucleotide sequence: TGTGCCAGCACCCCGGACTATGAGCGGGTAAGTATAGATACGCAGTATTTT. Its protein is CASTPDYERVSIDTQYF.

The sample holds a few counts of this clone. The chain is built from TRBV12-5 and TRBJ1-5; perhaps TRBD1 as D (6 bases). The CDR3 contains 17 residues. Germline V gene data show CDR1 as LGHNT and CDR2 as FRNRAP. Deletions cut 1 base from V and 5 bases from J, with 18 bases between. CDR3 DNA sequence: TGTGCTAGTGGTTTGGGATACACAGGGCCGGGCGATCAGCCCCAGCATTTT. This gives the protein CASGLGYTGPGDQPQHF.

The chain uses TRBV28 and TRBJ1-5; TRBD1 aligns across 8 bases. Germline loops: CDR1 MDHEN, CDR2 SYDVKM. V shed 4 bases, J shed 4 bases, and the junction held 0 bases outside the gene matches. The CDR3 has 13 residues. DNA of the CDR3: TGTGCCAGCAGTTGGACAGGGAATCAGCCCCAGCATTTT. Its translation is CASSWTGNQPQHF. The full variable domain, in which reference TRBV28 and TRBJ1-5 provide the parts outside the CDR3, is DVKVTQSSRYLVKRTGEKVFLECVQDMDHENMFWYRQDPGLGLRLIYFSYDVKMKEKGDIPEGYSVSREKKERFSLILESASTNQTSMYLCASSWTGNQPQHFGDGTRLSIL.

The chain combines TRBV5-1 with TRBJ2-5; D remains unclear. The CDR3 spans 14 residues. Trimming removed 2 bases from V and 0 bases from J, with 8 bases in between. Germline-derived CDR1 and CDR2 are SGHRS and YFSETQ. The CDR3 spells CASSFGQNQETQYF. CDR3 bases: TGCGCCAGCAGCTTTGGGCAGAACCAAGAGACCCAGTACTTC.

This clone showed up just a few times. The rearrangement links TRBV19 to TRBJ1-6; unclear D gene. The CDR3 totals 14 residues. V was shortened by 7 bases and J by 7 bases, with 14 bases between the two germline ends. Germline loops: CDR1 LNHDA, CDR2 SQIVND (reference sequence). The chain's CDR3 is CASTAPENNSPLHF. The CDR3 bases are TGTGCCAGTACGGCCCCGGAGAACAATTCACCCCTCCACTTT.

A few counts support this clone. The CDR3 sequence is CASRDYRELQPQHF. The CDR3 nucleotides are TGTGCCAGCAGAGACTACAGGGAACTGCAGCCCCAGCATTTT. The rearrangement links TRBV28 to TRBJ1-5; D perhaps matches TRBD1 (6 bases). CDR1 is MDHEN and CDR2 is SYDVKM in the germline V gene. The CDR3 is 14 residues long. V lost 6 bases and J lost 7, with 16 bases in between.

The chain recombines TRBV24-1 with TRBJ1-5; no clear D. Trimming removed 6 bases from V and 11 bases from J, with 16 bases in between. This CDR3 has 13 residues. The germline V gene has CDR1 KGHDR and CDR2 SFDVKD. The CDR3 spells CATSRRSRSAQHF. The CDR3 coding sequence is TGTGCCACCAGTAGGAGGTCACGCTCAGCCCAGCATTTT.

The chain couples TRBV19 to TRBJ1-1; no firm D call. This CDR3 has 13 residues. Germline lookup yields CDR1 LNHDA and CDR2 SQIVND (reference sequence). Trimming cost V 3 bases and J 1 base, with 6 bases left between them. The DNA for the CDR3 is TGTGCCAGTAGTATTAAGAGGAACACTGAAGCTTTCTTT. Its translation is CASSIKRNTEAFF. The full variable domain, completed using reference TRBV19 and TRBJ1-1, is DGGITQSPKYLFRKEGQNVTLSCEQNLNHDAMYWYRQDPGQGLRLIYYSQIVNDFQKGDIAEGYSVSREKKESFPLTVTSAQKNPTAFYLCASSIKRNTEAFFGQGTRLTVV.

This rearrangement joins TRBV12-3 or TRBV12-4 to TRBJ2-1; tentatively, D is TRBD1 (5 bases). The length of the CDR3 is 11 residues. Trimming removed 8 bases from V and 9 bases from J, with 11 bases in between. Written as DNA, the CDR3 is TGTGCCAGCCTCCGTGGGGCTGAGCAGTTCTTC. It translates to CASLRGAEQFF.

V is TRBV7-3 and J is TRBJ1-1; D perhaps matches TRBD1 (6 bases). The CDR3 consists of 13 residues. Germline assignment: CDR1 SGHTA and CDR2 FQGTGA. Trimming shortened V by 5 bases and J by 6 bases, and 13 bases separated the two germline ends. CDR3 loop: CASSDTGLSEAFF. The CDR3 coding sequence is TGTGCCAGCAGCGACACAGGGCTGTCTGAAGCTTTCTTT.